The 32 T cell receptor beta chains below were found in one sample sequenced in a study of cytomegalovirus exposure and HLA in healthy donors. Primers included in the PCR were 60 Vbeta and 13 Jbeta primers. The table came from immunoSEQ multiplex PCR; TCRdb's copy has only in-frame clones and leaves some out. This sample's table has 34,000 or so clones. Input material: PBMCs. These receptors were taken from a woman in her thirties or forties in good health and CMV-seropositive.

This chain links TRBV7-8 with TRBJ2-7, with TRBD1 matching over 8 bases. Germline V CDR1 and CDR2: SGHVS, FQNEAQ. The CDR3 contains 12 residues. Trimming at V came to 7 bases and at J to 4 bases, leaving 3 bases not matched to a gene. The CDR3 here is CASMTGAYEQYF. The CDR3 DNA reads as TGTGCCAGCATGACAGGGGCGTACGAGCAGTACTTC.

This chain connects TRBV29-1 to TRBJ2-7; 14 bases match TRBD2. The V gene's germline CDR1 is SQVTM and CDR2 ANQGSEA. CDR3 length equals 15 residues. V gave up 4 bases and J gave up 5 bases; unmatched junction bases: 7. CDR3 amino acids: CSVGTSGRTTNEQYF. In DNA form, the CDR3 reads TGCAGCGTTGGGACTAGCGGGAGGACAACAAACGAGCAGTACTTC.

Here the CDR3 reads CASSSHTGTSGSAYEQYF. The CDR3 DNA is TGTGCCAGCAGTTCCCACACCGGGACTAGCGGGAGCGCTTACGAGCAGTACTTC. This rearrangement joins TRBV28 to TRBJ2-7, with 14 bases identical to TRBD2. CDR3 size: 18 residues. Looked up from germline, CDR1 is MDHEN and CDR2 is SYDVKM. J lost 4 bases, V lost 4 bases, and 12 bases had no gene match.

The J gene is TRBJ2-5, the V gene TRBV5-1, with 9 nucleotides matching TRBD2. CDR3 size: 16 residues. The trim removed 4 bases at V and 5 bases at J, leaving 12 bases unmatched. Germline V gene data show CDR1 as SGHRS and CDR2 as YFSETQ. The DNA for the CDR3 is TGCGCCAGCAGCCATCGGTTAGCGGGAGTGGGGGAGACCCAGTACTTC. Protein product: CASSHRLAGVGETQYF.

The gene calls are TRBV9 and TRBJ2-5; TRBD1 aligns across 9 bases. Matching the DNA end better, TRBJ2-7 makes the J call doubtful. Germline V gene lookup returns CDR1 SGDLS and CDR2 YYNGEE. CDR3 size: 17 residues. As DNA, the CDR3 is TGTGCCAGCAGCGCCCGGGACAGGGTAGAAGCGAACTACGAGCAGTACTTC. Translating it yields CASSARDRVEANYEQYF.

This chain joins TRBV27 and TRBJ2-1, with TRBD2 identical over 10 bases. J was trimmed by 8 bases and V by 9 bases; bases with no gene match: 25. Germline V CDR1 and CDR2: MNHEY, SMNVEV (reference sequence). The CDR3 length is 19 residues. Written as DNA, the CDR3 is TGTGCCAGGACGGTTCTGCCCCCACTAGCGGGAAGGTCAGGATATGAGCAGTTCTTC. Translating gives CARTVLPPLAGRSGYEQFF.

V and J are TRBV5-1 and TRBJ2-7, with 12 bases lining up with TRBD2. With V trimmed by 5 bases and J by 2 bases, 14 bases remained unmatched. The CDR3 is 18 amino acids. Per the germline V gene, CDR1 is SGHRS and CDR2 is YFSETQ. CDR3 nucleotide sequence: TGCGCCAGCAGGGAGGGACTAGCGGGCCAGTCTTTCGCCTACGAGCAGTACTTC. It codes for CASREGLAGQSFAYEQYF.

V gene TRBV27 combines with J gene TRBJ1-4; 7 bases are shared with TRBD1. This CDR3 region has 13 residues. V trimming: 5 bases; J trimming: 8 bases; junction bases outside the gene matches: 5. Germline V gene lookup returns CDR1 MNHEY and CDR2 SMNVEV (reference sequence). The CDR3 DNA is TGTGCCAGCAGTCCGCAGGGGGAAGAAAAACTGTTTTTT. This codes for CASSPQGEEKLFF.

The CDR3 bases are TGTGCCAGCAGCGATCGCGGTGTTAGCAATCAGCCCCAGCATTTT. Translation: CASSDRGVSNQPQHF. The V gene is TRBV27, the J gene TRBJ1-5, with D uncertain. V shed 6 bases and J shed 0 bases, with 12 bases lying between them. Germline lookup yields CDR1 MNHEY and CDR2 SMNVEV (reference sequence). The length of the CDR3 is 15 residues.

The chain joins TRBV27 to TRBJ2-1; 10 bases line up with TRBD2. V shed 1 base, J shed 9 bases, and the junction held 6 bases outside the gene matches. This CDR3 is 15 amino acids long. CDR1 and CDR2 from the germline V gene are MNHEY and SMNVEV (reference sequence). Written as DNA, the CDR3 is TGTGCCAGCAGTTTATTACTAGCGGGAAGGGGTGAGCAGTTCTTC. Its protein is CASSLLLAGRGEQFF.

The rearrangement links TRBV28 to TRBJ2-6, with 11 bases that match TRBD2. This CDR3 comprises 16 residues. The V gene's germline CDR1 is MDHEN and CDR2 SYDVKM. The V and J ends lost 9 bases and 4 bases, in that order; junction bases with no gene match: 8. The CDR3 region is CASVAGGPGGANVLTF. In nucleotides, the CDR3 is TGTGCCAGTGTAGCGGGGGGGCCGGGAGGGGCCAACGTCCTGACTTTC.

The J gene is TRBJ2-4, the V gene TRBV19; D is perhaps TRBD1 (5 bases). From germline, CDR1 is LNHDA and CDR2 SQIVND (reference sequence). The CDR3 runs 15 residues. With 6 bases removed from V and 6 bases from J, the gap between germline ends came to 18 bases. CDR3 coding DNA: TGTGCCAGTAGCAAGTTGGGCCAGGGTGGAAACATTCAGTACTTC. Its translation: CASSKLGQGGNIQYF.

The chain has TRBV4-2 and TRBJ2-5; 8 nucleotides align to TRBD1. The closer fit of TRBJ2-7 to the DNA end suggests the J call may be wrong. Germline V gene data show CDR1 as LGHNA and CDR2 as YNFKEQ. This CDR3 contains 14 residues. The CDR3 DNA follows: TGTGCCAGCAGCCAAGCGGGACAGGCGTACGAGCAGTACTTC. Translated: CASSQAGQAYEQYF.

The genes are TRBV4-3 and TRBJ2-1; maybe TRBD2 (5 bases). Germline V CDR1 and CDR2: LGHNA, YSLEER. The CDR3 is made up of 16 amino acids. V lost 4 bases and J 7 bases, leaving 20 bases between the germline ends. For the CDR3, the DNA is TGCGCCAGCAGCCCCCACGAGGGCCTCTCGGCTAATGAGCAGTTCTTC. Amino acid sequence: CASSPHEGLSANEQFF.

The chain recombines TRBV7-9 with TRBJ1-1; TRBD1 aligns across 9 bases. The CDR3 is 15 amino acids. Germline CDR1 and CDR2: SEHNR and FQNEAQ (reference sequence). The J segment lost 4 bases and the V segment lost 5 bases, leaving 8 bases of the junction unmatched. CDR3 DNA: TGTGCCAGCAGCCCATGGACAGGGGCGGGCACTGAAGCTTTCTTT. Its translation: CASSPWTGAGTEAFF.

The gene calls are TRBV7-2 and TRBJ2-7; 9 bases match TRBD2. Germline loops: CDR1 SGHTA, CDR2 FQGNSA. V was clipped by 3 bases and J by 1 base; unmatched bases: 1. This CDR3 contains 14 residues. In nucleotides, the CDR3 is TGTGCCAGCAGCTTGACTAGCGGTTCCTACGAGCAGTACTTC. Amino acids: CASSLTSGSYEQYF. The full variable domain, completed using reference TRBV7-2 and TRBJ2-7, is GAGVSQSPSNKVTEKGKDVELRCDPISGHTALYWYRQSLGQGLEFLIYFQGNSAPDKSGLPSDRFSAERTGGSVSTLTIQRTQQEDSAVYLCASSLTSGSYEQYFGPGTRLTVT.

This sequence joins TRBV5-6 and TRBJ2-1; D ambiguous. The CDR3 sequence is 12 residues long. The germline V gene encodes CDR1 SGHDT and CDR2 YYEEEE. V gave up 3 bases and J gave up 7 bases, with 8 bases separating them. The CDR3 sequence is CASSSLGNEQFF. The CDR3 bases are TGTGCCAGCAGCTCGCTAGGTAATGAGCAGTTCTTC. Variable domain in full (rest from reference TRBV5-6 and TRBJ2-1): DAGVTQSPTHLIKTRGQQVTLRCSPKSGHDTVSWYQQALGQGPQFIFQYYEEEERQRGNFPDRFSGHQFPNYSSELNVNALLLGDSALYLCASSSLGNEQFFGPGTRLTVL.

The chain has TRBV7-9 and TRBJ2-7; D might be TRBD1 (6 bases). This CDR3 has 12 amino acids. V was shortened by 8 bases and J by 3 bases, with 11 bases between the two germline ends. The germline V gene encodes CDR1 SEHNR and CDR2 FQNEAQ (reference sequence). The CDR3 reads CASRDNYYEQYF. The DNA of the CDR3 is TGTGCCAGCCGGGACAATTACTACGAGCAGTACTTC.

This chain links TRBV2 with TRBJ2-1, with 7 bases fitting TRBD2. Germline V gene sequence: CDR1 SNHLY, CDR2 FYNNEI. With V trimmed by 4 bases and J by 3 bases, 6 bases remained unmatched. The length of the CDR3 is 15 residues. The CDR3 loop is CASSGGGTYYNEQFF. The CDR3 DNA reads TGTGCCAGCAGTGGGGGGGGGACCTACTACAATGAGCAGTTCTTC.

The V gene is TRBV6-5, the J gene TRBJ1-1; tentatively, D is TRBD1 (5 bases). The CDR3 runs 13 residues. Germline CDR1 reads MNHEY; CDR2 reads SVGAGI. V gave up 6 bases and J gave up 4 bases, with 12 bases separating them. The CDR3 is CASRAEGSTEAFF. CDR3 DNA sequence: TGTGCCAGCAGAGCGGAGGGGAGCACTGAAGCTTTCTTT.

The chain carries TRBV9 and TRBJ1-3, with TRBD1 as a possible D gene (5 bases). V was trimmed by 2 bases and J by 2 bases, leaving 14 bases between them. Germline CDR1 SGDLS, CDR2 YYNGEE. The CDR3 totals 16 residues. The CDR3, as DNA: TGTGCCAGCAGCGTCGAGTCGGGGGGAACTGGAAACACCATATATTTT. Protein sequence: CASSVESGGTGNTIYF.

The genes are TRBV4-1 and TRBJ2-7; TRBD2 agrees at 11 bases. Germline CDR1 reads MGHRA; CDR2 reads YSYEKL. After removal of 4 bases from V and 2 bases from J, the junction contained 13 bases not matched to a gene. The CDR3 runs 18 residues. For the CDR3, the DNA is TGCGCCAGCAGCCCATCACCGGGTCTAGCGGGAGGAACCTACGAGCAGTACTTC. Encoded protein: CASSPSPGLAGGTYEQYF.

Concerning this clone itself: A junction end diverges from the germline sequence, so it may reflect a read error. The chain combines TRBV4-3 with TRBJ2-7; D possibly corresponds to TRBD2 (5 bases). The germline V gene has CDR1 LGHNA and CDR2 YSLEER. The CDR3 contains 13 residues. CDR3 amino acids: CASSQERGQKLHF. The CDR3 bases are TGCGCCAGCAGCCAAGAACGCGGGCAGAAACTTCACTTC.

J is TRBJ2-7 and V is TRBV7-6, with a weak D call TRBD1 (6 bases). The germline CDR1 and CDR2 sequences are SGHVS and FNYEAQ. The CDR3 has 15 residues. Trimming took off 1 base at V and 5 bases at J, with 15 bases between the two ends. The CDR3 protein is CASSLEVSGVHEQYF. CDR3 in DNA: TGTGCCAGCAGCTTAGAGGTTTCAGGGGTACACGAGCAGTACTTC.

This chain uses TRBV5-1 with TRBJ2-5; 9 bases line up with TRBD1. Germline V gene lookup returns CDR1 SGHRS and CDR2 YFSETQ. Losses at the gene ends were 4 bases for V and 3 bases for J; bases not matched to a gene: 4. The CDR3 spans 14 residues. CDR3 residues: CASSQGQGKETQYF. The CDR3 DNA is TGCGCCAGCAGCCAGGGACAGGGCAAAGAGACCCAGTACTTC.

The DNA for the CDR3 is TGTGCCAGCAGCTCCGCAGGGGGCCTTGGTTCACCCCTCCACTTT. Translated: CASSSAGGLGSPLHF. The chain recombines TRBV5-6 with TRBJ1-6; 8 positions agree with TRBD1. Germline V gives CDR1 SGHDT, CDR2 YYEEEE. CDR3 size: 15 residues. Trimming cost V 3 bases and J 9 bases; bases outside gene matches: 8.

This chain uses TRBV19 with TRBJ2-7, with D tentatively TRBD2 (5 bases). CDR3 length: 14 residues. The ends were cut back, 5 bases at V and 3 bases at J, with 14 bases in the middle. Germline CDR1 LNHDA, CDR2 SQIVND (reference sequence). The CDR3: CASSVANRDYEQYF. The CDR3 nucleotides read TGTGCCAGTAGTGTTGCAAATCGGGACTACGAGCAGTACTTC.

This chain links TRBV5-1 with TRBJ2-5; D might be TRBD1 (6 bases). Trimming removed 3 bases at V and 5 bases at J, with 14 bases between. Germline-derived CDR1 and CDR2 are SGHRS and YFSETQ. This CDR3 contains 14 residues. The CDR3 bases are TGCGCCAGCAGCTCAGGGGAATTGCGGGAGACCCAGTACTTC. This sequence encodes CASSSGELRETQYF.

The chain employs TRBV5-1 and TRBJ1-1; D unclear. V was shortened by 4 bases and J by 1 base, with 14 bases between the two germline ends. Germline V gives CDR1 SGHRS, CDR2 YFSETQ. The CDR3 loop spans 15 amino acids. CDR3 sequence: CASSAVGAPNTEAFF. Written as DNA, the CDR3 is TGCGCCAGCAGCGCCGTCGGAGCTCCGAACACTGAAGCTTTCTTT.

V and J are TRBV18 and TRBJ2-6, with D possibly matching TRBD1 (5 bases). Germline CDR1 is KGHSH and CDR2 is LQKENI. Trimming took 4 bases from V and 0 from J, leaving 10 bases between them. The CDR3 extends over 16 amino acids. The chain's CDR3 is CASSRPGRSGANVLTF. The CDR3 DNA follows: TGTGCCAGCTCACGCCCAGGGCGCTCTGGGGCCAACGTCCTGACTTTC.

This sequence joins TRBV25-1 and TRBJ2-7; TRBD1 agrees at 9 bases. Germline V lookup: CDR1 MGHDK, CDR2 SYGVNS. J gave up 5 bases and V 4 bases, and 3 bases lay outside the gene matches. The CDR3 is 13 amino acids. This chain's CDR3 is CASSGQGVNEQYF. In DNA form, the CDR3 reads TGTGCCAGCAGTGGACAGGGGGTGAACGAGCAGTACTTC.

The chain recombines TRBV10-3 with TRBJ1-2; D not resolved. The V and J ends lost 6 bases and 1 base respectively, with 9 bases between them. Germline-derived CDR1 and CDR2 are ENHRY and SYGVKD. The CDR3 covers 13 residues. CDR3 protein: CAISLTSNYGYTF. In nucleotides, the CDR3 is TGTGCCATCAGCCTCACGAGTAACTATGGCTACACCTTC.